This T cell receptor (beta chain) is drawn from a study of CD8 T cells in ankylosing spondylitis. TCRdb used MiXCR to reprocess the 5' RACE reads, holding one entry per CDR3 protein. The sample yields about 270,000 distinct CDR3 sequences, around 32% seen once. Germline trimming cut 0 bases from V and 1 base from J; bases unmatched to any gene: 4. Germline V gene sequence: CDR1 DFQATT, CDR2 SNEGSKA (reference sequence). This CDR3 comprises 17 residues. The chain employs TRBV20-1 and TRBJ2-2; 11 bases align to TRBD2. The specimen sequenced was blood, either unsorted or a sorted T cell fraction (not recorded which). The sequence was collected from a male donor with ankylosing spondylitis or in good health (not recorded which). Written as DNA, the CDR3 is TGCAGTGCTAGAGATCAAACTAGCGGGGGGAACACCGGGGAGCTGTTTTTT. Amino acids: CSARDQTSGGNTGELFF.